This entry lists 13 T cell receptor beta chains sequenced from one sample in a study of T cells in Graves' hyperthyroidism and ophthalmopathy. TCR beta CDR3 region amplification was performed from RNA transcripts. The HTBI set primed first-round TCR CDR3 RT-PCR. Via MiXCR, TCRdb re-called the multiplex PCR reads, giving one row per CDR3 protein. The table has some 720,000 distinct CDR3 sequences, about a sixth seen once; the top ten hold about 8.4%. The specimen was blood. These receptors all stem from a man aged 18 to 30 with Graves' hyperthyroidism.

Ten or more counts support this clonotype. The rearrangement joins TRBV2 to TRBJ2-1, with 15 bases that match TRBD2. The CDR3 length is 17 residues. The V segment lost 6 bases and the J segment 0 bases; nucleotides outside the gene matches: 3. Germline lookup yields CDR1 SNHLY and CDR2 FYNNEI. The CDR3 coding sequence is TGTGCCAGCAGCGGACTAGCGGGAGGGCCCTCCTACAATGAGCAGTTCTTC. Translated, it gives CASSGLAGGPSYNEQFF.

Turning to this clonotype: A read error may explain this, as a much larger clone is one base away. DNA of the CDR3: TGTGCCAGCAGTCCCGGGGCAAGCAATGAGCAGTTCTTC. It is translated as CASSPGASNEQFF. The chain uses TRBV27 and TRBJ2-1; D assignment may be TRBD1 or TRBD2 (5 bases each). This CDR3 spans 13 amino acids. V gave up 5 bases and J gave up 6 bases, with 11 bases separating them. CDR1 is MNHEY, CDR2 SMNVEV, per germline (reference sequence).

Points on this clonotype: This may be a read error, as it is one base from a much larger clone. The rearrangement links TRBV28 to TRBJ1-5, with no clear D. Germline CDR1 reads MDHEN; CDR2 reads SYDVKM. There are 14 residues in the CDR3. The DNA for the CDR3 is TGTGCCAGCAGTTTCCCTCCGGCTGGGCAGCCCCAGCAGTTT. It specifies CASSFPPAGQPQQF. Full variable domain (rest looked up from reference TRBV28 and TRBJ1-5): DVKVTQSSRYLVKRTGEKVFLECVQDMDHENMFWYRQDPGLGLRLIYFSYDVKMKEKGDIPEGYSVSREKKERFSLILESASTNQTSMYLCASSFPPAGQPQQFGDGTRLSIL.

The chain combines TRBV6-2 or TRBV6-3 with TRBJ2-2; 7 positions agree with TRBD2. From germline, CDR1 is MNHEY and CDR2 SVGEGT. V shed 8 bases and J 4 bases; nucleotides not matched to a gene: 19. The CDR3 has 18 residues. Here the CDR3 reads CASSPSTAGRRGTGELFF. CDR3 nucleotide sequence: TGTGCCAGCTCACCTAGCACCGCCGGGAGGCGCGGCACCGGGGAGCTGTTTTTT.

The chain is built from TRBV12-5 and TRBJ2-2; D gene uncertain. Germline assignment: CDR1 LGHNT and CDR2 FRNRAP. Deletions cut 2 bases from V and 7 bases from J, with 20 bases between. The CDR3 consists of 17 residues. The CDR3, as DNA: TGTGCTAGTGGTTTGAATAGTGGGTCCTTCCCGCGCGGGGAGCTGTTTTTT. Its translation: CASGLNSGSFPRGELFF.

This clonotype occurred many times. The rearrangement joins TRBV7-2 to TRBJ1-2, with 8 bases fitting TRBD1. The CDR3 has 15 residues. CDR1 and CDR2 (germline): SGHTA, FQGNSA. J was trimmed by 2 bases and V by 5 bases; bases with no gene match: 7. The CDR3, as DNA: TGTGCCAGCAGCCAAAGCAGGGGGCCCAACTATGGCTACACCTTC. It codes for CASSQSRGPNYGYTF.

The chain combines TRBV20-1 with TRBJ1-1, with D perhaps matching TRBD1 (6 bases). CDR1 and CDR2 from the germline V gene are DFQATT and SNEGSKA (reference sequence). CDR3 size: 14 residues. V lost 1 base, J lost 4 bases, and 13 bases lay in between. Here the CDR3 reads CSARGMTGSTEAFF. The CDR3 DNA is TGCAGTGCTAGAGGTATGACAGGCTCCACTGAAGCTTTCTTT.

The chain links TRBV10-3 to TRBJ2-1; 8 bases align to TRBD1. This CDR3 has 14 amino acids. Trimming took 7 bases from V and 2 from J; bases not matched to a gene: 4. Germline CDR1 reads ENHRY; CDR2 reads SYGVKD. The CDR3 loop is CAITSTGAYNEQFF. CDR3 DNA: TGTGCCATCACCTCGACAGGGGCCTACAATGAGCAGTTCTTC.

This clonotype occurred a few times. J is TRBJ1-1 and V is TRBV7-8; no reliable D call. Germline loops: CDR1 SGHVS, CDR2 FQNEAQ. V lost 5 bases, J lost 5 bases, and 12 bases lay in between. The CDR3 loop spans 13 amino acids. This chain's CDR3 is CASSPSRETEAFF. The CDR3 region has the DNA TGTGCCAGCAGCCCTTCAAGGGAGACTGAAGCTTTCTTT.

This clonotype showed up just a few times. The rearrangement joins TRBV7-9 to TRBJ2-1; maybe TRBD2 (6 bases). Germline assignment: CDR1 SEHNR and CDR2 FQNEAQ (reference sequence). The CDR3 contains 16 residues. V was cut by 1 base and J by 1 base, with 11 bases left in between. CDR3 in amino acids: CASSLVSSGSYNEQFF. The DNA for the CDR3 is TGTGCCAGCAGCTTAGTGAGTAGCGGTTCCTACAATGAGCAGTTCTTC.

This clonotype was observed at least ten times. V is TRBV28 and J is TRBJ2-7; D is unclear. The CDR3 contains 12 residues. Trimming removed 5 bases from V and 7 bases from J, with 12 bases in between. Germline lookup yields CDR1 MDHEN and CDR2 SYDVKM. The CDR3 nucleotides read TGTGCCAGCAGTCCACGTTCATTAGAGCAGTACTTC. Its protein is CASSPRSLEQYF.

This clonotype was counted only a few times. The chain employs TRBV7-9 and TRBJ1-1, with TRBD1 matching 10 bases. The germline gives CDR1 SEHNR, CDR2 FQNEAQ (reference sequence). The CDR3 contains 15 residues. The ends lost 5 bases at V and 4 bases at J; junction bases unmatched: 7. CDR3 bases: TGTGCCAGCAGCCCACGACAGGGGGCAGCCACTGAAGCTTTCTTT. Protein product: CASSPRQGAATEAFF.

To note about this clonotype: One base away lies a much larger clone, so this may be a sequencing read error. The CDR3 here is CASSRQSSDYEQYF. The DNA for the CDR3 is TGTGCCAGCAGTCGACAGAGTAGCGACTACGAGCAGTACTTC. The rearrangement links TRBV2 to TRBJ2-7, with D perhaps assigned TRBD1 or TRBD2 (5 bases each). The V end was cut by 5 bases, the J end by 3 bases, with 14 bases between. The germline V gene has CDR1 SNHLY and CDR2 FYNNEI. This CDR3 region has 14 residues.